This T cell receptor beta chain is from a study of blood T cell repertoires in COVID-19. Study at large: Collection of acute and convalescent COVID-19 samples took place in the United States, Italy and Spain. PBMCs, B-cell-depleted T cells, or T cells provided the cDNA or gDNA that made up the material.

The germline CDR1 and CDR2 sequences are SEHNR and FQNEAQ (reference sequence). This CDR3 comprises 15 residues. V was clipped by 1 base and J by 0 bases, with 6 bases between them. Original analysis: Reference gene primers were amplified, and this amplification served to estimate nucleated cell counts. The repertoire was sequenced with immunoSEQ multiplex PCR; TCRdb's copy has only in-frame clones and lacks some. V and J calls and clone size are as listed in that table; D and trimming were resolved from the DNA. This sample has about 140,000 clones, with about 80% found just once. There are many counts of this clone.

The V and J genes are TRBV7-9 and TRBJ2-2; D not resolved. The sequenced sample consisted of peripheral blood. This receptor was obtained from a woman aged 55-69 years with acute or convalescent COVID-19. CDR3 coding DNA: TGTGCCAGCAGCTTAGTCGCGCCGAACACCGGGGAGCTGTTTTTT. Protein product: CASSLVAPNTGELFF.